This T cell receptor beta chain was sequenced during a study of blood T cells in healthy people across ages. Study observations and caveats: It was held that diversity estimates obtained from one million T cells represented underestimates. Strongly correlated with naive T cell percentage was TCR beta diversity. Among T cells, TCR beta diversity per million cells dropped roughly linearly as age rose.

Each sample used at least 6.5 million PBMCs. Sample-barcoded 5' priming and a J-beta primer mix drove a second PCR of 7 to 11 cycles. In TCRdb, the 5' RACE reads were re-called with MiXCR into one record per CDR3 protein. Counted here are over a million distinct CDR3 sequences, around 43% occurring once; the ten biggest clones make up over 15%. V lost 5 bases, J lost 5 bases, and 21 bases stayed unmatched. Per germline, CDR1 SGHVS and CDR2 FQNEAQ. The length of the CDR3 is 20 residues. A remark on this clonotype: What it binds is unknown.

The genes are TRBV7-8 and TRBJ2-1, with TRBD2 matching over 10 bases. This clonotype originated in a woman aged 60-75 years in good health. Sequencing was performed on blood. For the CDR3, the DNA is TGTGCCAGCAGCATAGATGGTCAGCGGGAGGGCCGGGCCCTAGACAATGAGCAGTTCTTC. This translates into CASSIDGQREGRALDNEQFF.